The 21 T cell receptor beta chains below were found in one sample sequenced in a study of T cells in Graves' hyperthyroidism and ophthalmopathy. RNA transcripts served as the template for amplifying TCR beta CDR3 regions. The TCR CDR3 first-round RT-PCR relied on the HTBI primer set. In TCRdb, the multiplex PCR reads were re-called with MiXCR into one record per CDR3 protein. This table has under 600,000 distinct CDR3 sequences, approximately 15% appearing once. Sequences were obtained from blood. All receptors come from a woman aged 40 to 55 with Graves' ophthalmopathy.

This clonotype came up many times. The chain is built from TRBV2 and TRBJ2-1; D may be TRBD2 (7 bases). Deletions cut 3 bases from V and 4 bases from J, with 13 bases between. This CDR3 is built from 15 residues. Germline V gene sequence: CDR1 SNHLY, CDR2 FYNNEI. CDR3 residues: CASSDSGGGYNEQFF. The CDR3 bases are TGTGCCAGCAGTGATTCGGGGGGCGGTTACAATGAGCAGTTCTTC.

The CDR3 DNA reads as TGTGCCACCAAGCGGGGGGGCCAGGGCACAGATACGCAGTATTTT. Protein product: CATKRGGQGTDTQYF. The V gene is TRBV10-3, the J gene TRBJ2-3; 10 positions match TRBD2. CDR3 length: 15 amino acids. Unmatched junction bases numbered 8, after V lost 10 bases and J lost 1 base. CDR1 is ENHRY, CDR2 SYGVKD, per germline.

This clonotype was found many times. The V and J genes are TRBV7-9 and TRBJ2-3; D unclear. The CDR3 totals 14 residues. Trimming pared 4 bases from V and 4 bases from J, leaving 12 bases between. The germline V gene has CDR1 SEHNR and CDR2 FQNEAQ (reference sequence). The DNA for the CDR3 is TGTGCCAGCAGCTCGAGAGCCAAAGCAGATACGCAGTATTTT. This encodes CASSSRAKADTQYF.

In DNA, the CDR3 is TGCAGCGTCCTGCAGGGTGGCCAGCCCCAGCATTTT. Translation: CSVLQGGQPQHF. This chain joins TRBV29-1 and TRBJ1-5, with D possibly TRBD1 on 5 matching bases. Trimming took off 6 bases at V and 7 bases at J, with 13 bases between the two ends. The germline V gene has CDR1 SQVTM and CDR2 ANQGSEA. This CDR3 contains 12 residues.

At least ten counts were recorded for this clonotype. The rearrangement joins TRBV12-3 or TRBV12-4 to TRBJ2-5; 7 nucleotides align to TRBD2. Trimming removed 3 bases from V and 3 bases from J; junction bases left unmatched: 7. The CDR3 extends over 15 amino acids. CDR3 region: CASSFTGGPEETQYF. Here the CDR3 DNA reads TGTGCCAGCAGTTTTACGGGAGGCCCGGAAGAGACCCAGTACTTC.

This clonotype was counted ten times or more. This chain connects TRBV18 to TRBJ2-3; D unresolved. This CDR3 has 17 amino acids. The ends were cut back, 0 bases at V and 2 bases at J, with 15 bases in the middle. Germline V gene lookup returns CDR1 KGHSH and CDR2 LQKENI. The CDR3, as DNA: TGTGCCAGCTCACCACCGAATTTGGACGGTTCCACAGATACGCAGTATTTT. It specifies CASSPPNLDGSTDTQYF.

This clonotype was found once. J is TRBJ2-2 and V is TRBV5-6; D remains ambiguous. CDR3 size: 18 residues. Germline V CDR1 and CDR2: SGHDT, YYEEEE. With 0 bases removed from V and 1 base from J, the gap between germline ends came to 16 bases. CDR3 loop: CASSLGGFQERNTGELFF. The DNA for the CDR3 is TGTGCCAGCAGCTTGGGGGGATTTCAGGAACGGAACACCGGGGAGCTGTTTTTT.

This clonotype was counted many times. This chain connects TRBV11-1 to TRBJ1-1; D is undetermined. The germline CDR1 and CDR2 sequences are SGHAT and FQDESV (reference sequence). This CDR3 has 13 amino acids. Trimming left V 3 bases short and J 0 bases short, with 5 bases between. CDR3 in amino acids: CASSFMMNTEAFF. The CDR3 DNA sequence: TGTGCCAGCAGCTTTATGATGAACACTGAAGCTTTCTTT.

This clonotype was picked up many times. This chain links TRBV30 with TRBJ2-1; 10 nucleotides match TRBD2. J lost 8 bases, V lost 0 bases, and 7 bases had no gene match. Germline lookup yields CDR1 GTSNPN and CDR2 SVGIG (reference sequence). This CDR3 comprises 15 residues. CDR3 amino acids: CAWSVWLAGEDEQFF. The CDR3, as DNA: TGTGCCTGGAGTGTTTGGCTAGCGGGAGAGGATGAGCAGTTCTTC. Together with reference TRBV30 and TRBJ2-1, the CDR3 gives the full variable domain: SQTIHQWPATLVQPVGSPLSLECTVEGTSNPNLYWYRQAAGRGLQLLFYSVGIGQISSEVPQNLSASRPQDRQFILSSKKLLLSDSGFYLCAWSVWLAGEDEQFFGPGTRLTVL.

There are many counts of this clonotype. V and J are TRBV11-2 and TRBJ2-1; D may be TRBD1 (5 bases). From germline, CDR1 is SGHAT and CDR2 FQNNGV. V gave up 4 bases and J gave up 2 bases, with 12 bases separating them. The CDR3 is made up of 15 amino acids. The CDR3 bases are TGTGCCAGCAGCTCCCTAAAGGGGCCCTACAATGAGCAGTTCTTC. Amino acid sequence: CASSSLKGPYNEQFF.

Remarks on this clonotype: One end of the junction does not line up with germline, which may come from a read error. V is TRBV18 and J is TRBJ1-2; tentative D call: TRBD1 (5 bases). The germline gives CDR1 KGHSH, CDR2 LQKENI. The CDR3 contains 13 residues. The CDR3 here is CAGSLGTDYGYTF. CDR3 bases: TGTGCCGGCTCACTCGGGACGGACTATGGCTACACCTTC. Variable domain in full (rest from reference TRBV18 and TRBJ1-2): NAGVMQNPRHLVRRRGQEARLRCSPMKGHSHVYWYRQLPEEGLKFMVYLQKENIIDESGMPKERFSAEFPKEGPSILRIQQVVRGDSAAYFCAGSLGTDYGYTFGSGTRLTVV.

This clonotype turned up a few times. The chain has TRBV2 and TRBJ1-2, with D uncertain. Germline CDR1 and CDR2: SNHLY and FYNNEI. This CDR3 has 13 amino acids. V gave up 3 bases and J gave up 4 bases, with 9 bases separating them. This CDR3 is CASSEAELYGYTF. In DNA form, the CDR3 reads TGTGCCAGCAGTGAGGCAGAGCTCTATGGCTACACCTTC.

This clonotype was counted ten times or more. The chain couples TRBV20-1 to TRBJ1-4; D is unresolved. The V gene's germline CDR1 is DFQATT and CDR2 SNEGSKA (reference sequence). This CDR3 region has 13 residues. V was pared by 6 bases and J by 4 bases, with 12 bases between. CDR3 amino acids: CSARAVNNEKLFF. Written as DNA, the CDR3 is TGCAGTGCCCGAGCAGTGAATAATGAAAAACTGTTTTTT.

The table lists this clonotype with a few counts. The V gene is TRBV7-6, the J gene TRBJ2-7; either TRBD1 or TRBD2 may supply D (5 bases each). With 5 bases removed from V and 3 bases from J, the gap between germline ends came to 23 bases. This CDR3 spans 17 amino acids. Germline V CDR1 and CDR2: SGHVS, FNYEAQ. The CDR3 is CASSPRPGTGALYEQYF. CDR3 in DNA: TGTGCCAGCAGCCCCCGACCCGGGACCGGGGCCCTCTACGAGCAGTACTTC.

Remarks on this clonotype: A much larger clone sits a single nucleotide away, making a read error possible. V gene TRBV12-3 or TRBV12-4 combines with J gene TRBJ2-7, with D hard to call. The CDR3 length is 14 residues. The CDR3 sequence: CASSSDNGNYERYF. As DNA, the CDR3 is TGTGCCAGCAGCTCCGACAATGGTAACTACGAGCGGTACTTC.

A note on this clonotype: This may be a read error, as it is one base from a much larger clone. V and J are TRBV18 and TRBJ1-1; D perhaps matches TRBD1 (5 bases). Between the trimmed V and J ends, which lost 2 bases and 3 bases, there was a span of 19 bases. Germline CDR1 and CDR2: KGHSH and LQKENI. The CDR3 covers 17 residues. The CDR3 is CASSPGKRGEWHTEAFF. The CDR3 nucleotides read TGTGCCAGCTCACCAGGGAAGAGGGGTGAGTGGCACACTGAAGCTTTCTTT.

Ten or more counts support this clonotype. The gene calls are TRBV12-3 or TRBV12-4 and TRBJ1-1, with 7 bases fitting TRBD1. V lost 6 bases, J lost 8 bases, and 9 bases stayed unmatched. The CDR3 consists of 13 residues. This CDR3 is CASSNPTGREAFF. The CDR3 DNA reads as TGTGCCAGCAGCAATCCGACAGGGAGGGAAGCTTTCTTT.

The sample holds many counts of this clonotype. The genes are TRBV5-1 and TRBJ1-1; no clear D. The CDR3 extends over 15 amino acids. V lost 1 base to trimming and J lost 0 bases, with 10 bases between them. CDR1 SGHRS and CDR2 YFSETQ come from the germline V gene. CDR3 bases: TGCGCCAGCAGCTTGTCAACAGAGCTGAACACTGAAGCTTTCTTT. The encoded protein is CASSLSTELNTEAFF.

The rearrangement links TRBV11-2 to TRBJ2-1; a weak D match, TRBD1 (5 bases). The CDR3 is made up of 13 amino acids. CDR1 is SGHAT and CDR2 is FQNNGV in the germline V gene. The germline V and J ends were trimmed by 1 base and 10 bases, with 11 bases remaining between them. The CDR3 bases are TGTGCCAGCAGCTTAGTATGGGGCAGCGAGCAGTTCTTC. Its translation: CASSLVWGSEQFF.

The V call is TRBV4-1, the J call TRBJ2-5; 8 bases are a match to TRBD2. The V gene end was trimmed by 0 bases and the J gene end by 5 bases; junction bases not matched to a gene: 14. This CDR3 is built from 18 residues. Germline CDR1 reads MGHRA; CDR2 reads YSYEKL. CDR3 amino acids: CASSQDGGGGRVGETQYF. The CDR3 DNA is TGCGCCAGCAGCCAAGATGGCGGCGGGGGGCGCGTTGGGGAGACCCAGTACTTC.

A few counts support this clonotype. The rearrangement uses TRBV10-1 and TRBJ2-3; 16 nucleotides match TRBD2. Unmatched junction bases numbered 11, after V lost 2 bases and J lost 6 bases. This CDR3 region has 19 residues. Germline V gene lookup returns CDR1 WNHNN and CDR2 SYGVQD (reference sequence). CDR3 coding DNA: TGCGCCAGCAGTGAGCCAATTCCTCCGGGACTAGCGGGAGGGGATACGCAGTATTTT. It encodes CASSEPIPPGLAGGDTQYF.